This TCR beta chain was sequenced for a study of control samples from healthy donors and cancer patients (dated by TCRdb to 2018 to 2021). The method behind the library was the immunoSEQ multiplex PCR assay. In its TCRdb copy, this immuneACCESS table keeps in-frame sequences only and misses some clones. Where compared with another copy, unresolved V genes explain less than half of these, and the others have no known cause. The sample profile shows roughly 120,000 clones; 85% to 90% of them were found once. The ten top clones hold about 16% of the sample. Regarding this clone: The clone's antigen remains unknown. Base quality data are lacking; no much larger clone is found one base away.

Sequencing used blood. The origin of this receptor is a woman between 45 and 65 years old in good health.

CDR3 protein: CASSFGQLGQGNYSPLHF. The sequenced DNA is TGTGCCAGCAGTTTCGGCCAACTCGGACAGGGGAATTATTCACCCCTCCACTTT. The rearrangement joined TRBV27 to TRBJ1-6; 9 bases in the middle match TRBD1. Counted from cysteine to phenylalanine, this CDR3 has 18 amino acids. Only the CDR3 DNA stays, 54 bases, in frame from base 1. According to the germline V gene (reference sequence), CDR1 reads MNHEY and CDR2 reads SMNVEV. V and J are trimmed by 3 bases and 8 bases, and the gene matches miss 14 bases of the junction.